This T cell receptor beta chain was profiled in a study of OX40 agonist ivuxolimab in advanced cancers. Regarding the study as a whole: Partial responders treated at 0.1-3.0 mg/kg exhibited clonal expansion among the lowest measured. Clonal expansion was seen in CD4+ and CD8+ blood T cells by week 6 at 0.1 to 3.0 mg/kg.

As for this clone: Its specificity is unknown.

Assay used: immunoSEQ multiplex PCR; TCRdb lists only in-frame clones, some missing. The sample contains more than 45,000 clones, approximately 87% of which appear only once. Systemic immunosuppression or a history of autoimmune disease excluded patients. Trimming pared 1 base from V and 0 bases from J, leaving 9 bases between. Germline values: CDR1 MDHEN, CDR2 SYDVKM. The CDR3 consists of 15 residues. This receptor was identified in an adult with an advanced solid tumor such as melanoma, head and neck, liver or kidney cancer. The V gene is TRBV28, the J gene TRBJ2-5; D gene ambiguous. Sequencing was performed on CD4+ or CD8+ T cells sorted from blood, taken in a trial of the OX40 agonist ivuxolimab. This CDR3 is CASSLSDRYQETQYF. CDR3 nucleotide sequence: TGTGCCAGCAGTTTATCGGACCGATACCAAGAGACCCAGTACTTC. Complete variable domain (other parts from reference TRBV28 and TRBJ2-5): DVKVTQSSRYLVKRTGEKVFLECVQDMDHENMFWYRQDPGLGLRLIYFSYDVKMKEKGDIPEGYSVSREKKERFSLILESASTNQTSMYLCASSLSDRYQETQYFGPGTRLLVL.